The 29 T cell receptor beta chains below come from one sample, sequenced in a study of blood T cell repertoires in COVID-19. Sequencing used immunoSEQ multiplex PCR; TCRdb keeps in-frame clones, though not all of them. The sample holds 350,000 or so clones, about 90% seen once. The sample was PBMCs or T cells enriched from blood (not recorded which). The receptors derive from a woman between 25 and 40 years old who had recovered from COVID-19.

The chain is built from TRBV4-3 and TRBJ1-2; D might be TRBD1 (6 bases). Germline V gene sequence: CDR1 LGHNA, CDR2 YSLEER. The length of the CDR3 is 15 residues. Trimming took off 4 bases at V and 5 bases at J, with 17 bases between the two ends. CDR3 sequence: CASSLRQGYQYGYTF. The CDR3 DNA sequence: TGCGCCAGCAGCCTAAGGCAGGGGTACCAATATGGCTACACCTTC.

This clone was picked up a small number of times. This chain links TRBV7-2 with TRBJ1-4, with TRBD1 as a possible D gene (6 bases). V shed 5 bases and J shed 5 bases, with 15 bases lying between them. The CDR3 is 15 residues long. In germline, CDR1 is SGHTA, CDR2 FQGNSA. DNA of the CDR3: TGTGCCAGCAGCGGACAGAAATTCACCAATGAAAAACTGTTTTTT. Encoded protein: CASSGQKFTNEKLFF.

The V call is TRBV29-1, the J call TRBJ1-2, with 10 bases that match TRBD1. The CDR3 is 13 residues long. Trimming took 8 bases from V and 5 from J; bases not matched to a gene: 8. Germline CDR1 is SQVTM and CDR2 is ANQGSEA. The CDR3 DNA sequence: TGCAGCACTAGGACAGGGGGGAGTTATGGCTACACCTTC. Translating it yields CSTRTGGSYGYTF.

V and J are TRBV10-1 and TRBJ1-4, with D perhaps TRBD1 (6 bases). The CDR3 is 14 residues long. Trimming pared 5 bases from V and 7 bases from J, leaving 14 bases between. Germline-derived CDR1 and CDR2 are WNHNN and SYGVQD (reference sequence). The DNA for the CDR3 is TGCGCCAGCAGTCCCGGGACAAACGGTGAAAAACTGTTTTTT. It is translated as CASSPGTNGEKLFF.

J is TRBJ1-2 and V is TRBV10-2; D not certain. The V gene lost 8 bases and the J gene lost 8 bases, with 21 bases spanning the gap. Germline V lookup: CDR1 WSHSY, CDR2 SAAADI. The CDR3 extends over 14 amino acids. The CDR3 reads CASLPRRESRGYTF. CDR3 nucleotides: TGCGCCAGCCTACCTCGAAGGGAGAGTAGAGGCTACACCTTC.

V gene TRBV2 combines with J gene TRBJ1-1, with 8 bases lining up with TRBD1. Germline-derived CDR1 and CDR2 are SNHLY and FYNNEI. There are 18 residues in the CDR3. The ends lost 5 bases at V and 0 bases at J; junction bases unmatched: 14. The CDR3 sequence is CASSKRTGPPFMNTEAFF. The CDR3 DNA sequence: TGTGCCAGCAGTAAAAGGACAGGGCCCCCGTTCATGAACACTGAAGCTTTCTTT.

This chain uses TRBV29-1 with TRBJ2-7; TRBD1 matches 9 bases. Trimming took 1 base from V and 9 from J; bases not matched to a gene: 13. From germline, CDR1 is SQVTM and CDR2 ANQGSEA. The CDR3 extends over 15 amino acids. The CDR3 nucleotides read TGCAGCGTTGAAGTCCGGACAGGGGCTGCTCGAGGGCAGTACTTC. It specifies CSVEVRTGAARGQYF.

The chain joins TRBV5-1 to TRBJ2-1, with D possibly TRBD1 on 5 matching bases. This CDR3 has 15 amino acids. V lost 0 bases and J 2 bases, leaving 9 bases between the germline ends. The germline CDR1 and CDR2 sequences are SGHRS and YFSETQ. For the CDR3, the DNA is TGCGCCAGCAGCTTGGAACAGGTAACCTACAATGAGCAGTTCTTC. It specifies CASSLEQVTYNEQFF. Variable domain in full (rest from reference TRBV5-1 and TRBJ2-1): KAGVTQTPRYLIKTRGQQVTLSCSPISGHRSVSWYQQTPGQGLQFLFEYFSETQRNKGNFPGRFSGRQFSNSRSEMNVSTLELGDSALYLCASSLEQVTYNEQFFGPGTRLTVL.

This clone was recorded once. The chain joins TRBV7-6 to TRBJ2-3, with TRBD2 matching 13 bases. J lost 8 bases, V lost 4 bases, and 15 bases had no gene match. The length of the CDR3 is 18 residues. Germline CDR1 and CDR2: SGHVS and FNYEAQ. The CDR3 loop reads CASSSLLTSGGDGSTQYF. The CDR3 DNA reads as TGTGCCAGCAGCTCACTCCTTACTAGCGGGGGGGACGGTTCTACGCAGTATTTT.

This rearrangement joins TRBV5-6 to TRBJ1-3; TRBD1 matches 7 bases. V gave up 0 bases and J gave up 2 bases; unmatched junction bases: 5. Germline CDR1 reads SGHDT; CDR2 reads YYEEEE. The CDR3 spans 16 residues. CDR3 nucleotides: TGTGCCAGCAGCTTGGGGCGACAGGGCCCTGGAAACACCATATATTTT. The encoded protein is CASSLGRQGPGNTIYF.

The chain couples TRBV5-5 to TRBJ1-3; 11 nucleotides align to TRBD1. Per germline, CDR1 SGHKS and CDR2 YYEKEE (reference sequence). Trimming at V came to 0 bases and at J to 8 bases, leaving 4 bases not matched to a gene. CDR3 length: 15 amino acids. CDR3 protein: CASSLVWTGGHTIYF. The CDR3 DNA follows: TGTGCCAGCAGCTTGGTATGGACAGGGGGCCACACCATATATTTT.

This clone was picked up one time. For the CDR3, the DNA is TGTGCCAGCAGCGTAGCTAGCGGGGGCGAGCAGTACTTC. It translates to CASSVASGGEQYF. The J gene is TRBJ2-7, the V gene TRBV9; 10 bases match TRBD2. Trimming at V came to 0 bases and at J to 6 bases, leaving 0 bases not matched to a gene. Germline lookup yields CDR1 SGDLS and CDR2 YYNGEE. The CDR3 consists of 13 residues.

This clone came up once. V is TRBV20-1 and J is TRBJ2-7, with D tentatively TRBD1 (5 bases). Trimming cost V 7 bases and J 4 bases, with 11 bases left between them. CDR3 length: 11 residues. CDR1 is DFQATT and CDR2 is SNEGSKA in the germline V gene (reference sequence). This CDR3 is CSGAGLYEQYF. The CDR3, as DNA: TGCAGTGGGGCAGGGTTATACGAGCAGTACTTC.

The V gene is TRBV9, the J gene TRBJ1-3; D is undetermined. Germline V gives CDR1 SGDLS, CDR2 YYNGEE. CDR3 length equals 16 residues. With 3 bases removed from V and 4 bases from J, the gap between germline ends came to 17 bases. CDR3 in amino acids: CASSGSSGSGGNTIYF. CDR3 nucleotide sequence: TGTGCCAGCAGCGGCAGCTCGGGGTCGGGGGGAAACACCATATATTTT.

V is TRBV5-8 and J is TRBJ2-7, with a possible D match to TRBD2 (5 bases). This CDR3 is built from 14 residues. Germline V lookup: CDR1 SGHTS, CDR2 YDEGEE. V lost 4 bases and J 4 bases, leaving 15 bases between the germline ends. This CDR3 is CASSRGLGEYEQYF. The DNA for the CDR3 is TGTGCCAGCAGCAGAGGGCTTGGGGAGTACGAGCAGTACTTC. Looking up the rest from reference TRBV5-8 and TRBJ2-7 gives the full variable domain: EAGVTQSPTHLIKTRGQQATLRCSPISGHTSVYWYQQALGLGLQFLLWYDEGEERNRGNFPPRFSGRQFPNYSSELNVNALELEDSALYLCASSRGLGEYEQYFGPGTRLTVT.

This clone was picked up a small number of times. A much larger clone differs from this one at a single base, so this may be a read error. The rearrangement uses TRBV25-1 and TRBJ1-6; 8 bases line up with TRBD1. Unmatched junction bases numbered 0, after V lost 2 bases and J lost 6 bases. The CDR3 length is 14 residues. Germline V lookup: CDR1 MGHDK, CDR2 SYGVNS. This CDR3 reads CASSEGQGNSPLHF. CDR3 in DNA: TGTGCCAGCAGTGAAGGACAGGGTAATTCACCCCTCCACTTT.

The chain employs TRBV3-1 (or the pseudogene TRBV3-2) and TRBJ1-1; tentatively, D is TRBD1 (6 bases). Trimming left V 2 bases short and J 1 base short, with 14 bases between. Germline CDR1 is LGHDT and CDR2 is YNNKEL (reference sequence). CDR3 size: 16 residues. This CDR3 reads CASSQRPPGANTEAFF. The CDR3 region has the DNA TGTGCCAGCAGCCAACGCCCGCCAGGGGCGAACACTGAAGCTTTCTTT.

V gene TRBV10-3 combines with J gene TRBJ2-5, with D perhaps matching TRBD2 (6 bases). Per germline, CDR1 ENHRY and CDR2 SYGVKD. This CDR3 is 11 amino acids long. Trimming removed 8 bases from V and 4 bases from J, with 8 bases in between. The CDR3 sequence is CAIASAETQYF. The CDR3 DNA follows: TGTGCCATCGCTAGCGCAGAGACCCAGTACTTC.

The chain uses TRBV6-2 or TRBV6-3 and TRBJ2-2; maybe TRBD2 (5 bases). The CDR3 has 12 residues. Germline V lookup: CDR1 MNHEY, CDR2 SVGEGT. V was pared by 2 bases and J by 10 bases, with 8 bases between. The CDR3 reads CASSYRRTELFF. In DNA, the CDR3 is TGTGCCAGCAGTTACAGGAGGACGGAGCTGTTTTTT.

The CDR3 DNA reads as TGTGCCTGTCCACACCGGGACAGGGGCCCCTATAGCTCCTACGAGCAGTACTTC. This sequence encodes CACPHRDRGPYSSYEQYF. The V and J genes are TRBV21-1 and TRBJ2-7; no DNA check was done on the table's D call, TRBD1. TRBV21-1 is described as a pseudogene. This CDR3 has 18 amino acids.

The gene calls are TRBV19 and TRBJ1-2, with D unresolved. The CDR3 has 12 amino acids. V lost 5 bases and J lost 8, with 12 bases in between. The V gene's germline CDR1 is LNHDA and CDR2 SQIVND (reference sequence). CDR3 protein: CASSGRVWGYTF. The CDR3 DNA reads TGTGCCAGTAGTGGTCGAGTGTGGGGCTACACCTTC. The full variable domain, in which reference TRBV19 and TRBJ1-2 provide the parts outside the CDR3, is DGGITQSPKYLFRKEGQNVTLSCEQNLNHDAMYWYRQDPGQGLRLIYYSQIVNDFQKGDIAEGYSVSREKKESFPLTVTSAQKNPTAFYLCASSGRVWGYTFGSGTRLTVV.

This clone was seen a single time. V gene TRBV11-1 combines with J gene TRBJ1-5, with unresolved D. Trimming pared 5 bases from V and 7 bases from J, leaving 21 bases between. The CDR3 runs 16 residues. Germline CDR1 and CDR2: SGHAT and FQDESV (reference sequence). The CDR3 DNA reads TGTGCCAGCAGCACGCCCCCGGGAGACCTGCAACAGCCCCAGCATTTT. Protein sequence: CASSTPPGDLQQPQHF. The full variable domain, rest sourced from reference TRBV11-1 and TRBJ1-5, is EAEVAQSPRYKITEKSQAVAFWCDPISGHATLYWYRQILGQGPELLVQFQDESVVDDSQLPKDRFSAERLKGVDSTLKIQPAELGDSAMYLCASSTPPGDLQQPQHFGDGTRLSIL.

The table lists this clone with a count of one. V gene TRBV2 combines with J gene TRBJ1-1, with 8 bases aligning to TRBD1. Trimming cost V 5 bases and J 0 bases; bases outside gene matches: 5. CDR1 is SNHLY, CDR2 FYNNEI, per germline. There are 15 residues in the CDR3. CDR3 sequence: CASSLGQGLNTEAFF. The CDR3 nucleotides read TGTGCCAGCAGTCTAGGACAGGGTCTGAACACTGAAGCTTTCTTT.

The V call is TRBV23-1, the J call TRBJ2-7; D is perhaps TRBD1 (6 bases). TRBV23-1 is designated an ORF whose function remains uncertain. Deletions cut 10 bases from V and 7 bases from J, with 20 bases between. This CDR3 region has 13 residues. The CDR3 DNA is TGCGCCACAACAGGGTACCGCTCCTGGGAGCAGTACTTC. This encodes CATTGYRSWEQYF.

On this clone: Other DNA sequences within the sample encode an identical CDR3. This chain joins TRBV11-3 and TRBJ1-1, with D unclear. In germline, CDR1 is SGHNT, CDR2 YENEEA. V was cut by 1 base and J by 1 base, with 4 bases left in between. The CDR3 contains 13 residues. The CDR3 spells CASSLGQNTEAFF. The DNA of the CDR3 is TGTGCCAGCAGCTTAGGACAGAACACTGAAGCTTTCTTT.

This chain uses TRBV19 with TRBJ1-5; 8 positions agree with TRBD1. CDR1 is LNHDA, CDR2 SQIVND, per germline (reference sequence). This CDR3 spans 18 amino acids. After removal of 4 bases from V and 4 bases from J, the junction contained 15 bases not matched to a gene. The CDR3 region is CASSTGLDRALLNQPQHF. The CDR3 DNA reads TGTGCCAGTAGTACAGGCTTGGACAGGGCCCTTCTTAATCAGCCCCAGCATTTT.

The gene calls are TRBV12-5 and TRBJ1-5; D call uncertain. V dropped 1 base and J dropped 4 bases, with 17 bases sitting between them. This CDR3 is 17 amino acids long. CDR1 is LGHNT, CDR2 FRNRAP, per germline. DNA of the CDR3: TGTGCTAGTGGTTTGGCCCTCTCGCAGAGGCAGAATCAGCCCCAGCATTTT. This sequence encodes CASGLALSQRQNQPQHF.

The rearrangement uses TRBV7-9 and TRBJ2-4; TRBD1 matches 8 bases. Trimming cost V 1 base and J 1 base; bases outside gene matches: 0. The CDR3 is made up of 15 amino acids. Per the germline V gene, CDR1 is SEHNR and CDR2 is FQNEAQ (reference sequence). In DNA, the CDR3 is TGTGCCAGCAGCTTAGGACAGGGGGCCAAAAACATTCAGTACTTC. Its translation is CASSLGQGAKNIQYF.

This clone was detected only a few times. The junction departs from germline at one end; a sequencing error may be responsible. The rearrangement joins TRBV7-9 to TRBJ1-2, with D possibly being TRBD1 (5 bases). The CDR3 extends over 15 amino acids. Per germline, CDR1 SEHNR and CDR2 FQNEAQ (reference sequence). The CDR3 sequence: CASSTSVGANYGYAF. The CDR3 nucleotides read TGTGCCAGCAGCACATCGGTAGGGGCTAACTATGGCTACGCCTTC.